The clone carrying this T cell receptor beta chain was detected only once. This record belongs to a study of blood T cell repertoires in COVID-19. CDR1 and CDR2 (germline): SEHNR, FQNEAQ (reference sequence). The CDR3 sequence is 13 residues long. V shed 8 bases and J shed 2 bases, with 12 bases lying between them. Methods used by the authors: Estimation of nucleated cell counts was performed using reference gene primer amplification. Profiling relied on immunoSEQ multiplex PCR, and the TCRdb table lists in-frame clones only, not all of them. That table is the source of V, J and clone size, and D and trimming were worked out from the DNA. Altogether about 130,000 clones are present, 55% to 75% being singletons, with the ten largest covering approximately 2%.

The sequence came from a woman in her 70s with acute or convalescent COVID-19. The rearrangement links TRBV7-9 to TRBJ2-5, with D unclear. The sequencing sample was made of peripheral blood. The CDR3: CASSVSLQETQYF. CDR3 sequence (DNA): TGTGCCAGCTCTGTGAGTCTACAAGAGACCCAGTACTTC.